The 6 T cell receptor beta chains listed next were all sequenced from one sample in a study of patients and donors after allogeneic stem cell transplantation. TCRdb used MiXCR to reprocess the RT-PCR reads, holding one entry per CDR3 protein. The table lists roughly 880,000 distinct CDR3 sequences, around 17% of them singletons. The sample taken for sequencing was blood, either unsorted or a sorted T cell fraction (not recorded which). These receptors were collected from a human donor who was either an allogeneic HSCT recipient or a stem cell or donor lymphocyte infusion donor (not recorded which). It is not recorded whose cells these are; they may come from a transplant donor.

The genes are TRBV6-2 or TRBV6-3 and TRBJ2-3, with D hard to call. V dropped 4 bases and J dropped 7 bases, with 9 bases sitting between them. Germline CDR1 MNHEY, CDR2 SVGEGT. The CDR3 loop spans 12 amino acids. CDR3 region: CASSSEGHTQYF. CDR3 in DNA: TGTGCCAGCAGTTCGGAAGGACATACGCAGTATTTT.

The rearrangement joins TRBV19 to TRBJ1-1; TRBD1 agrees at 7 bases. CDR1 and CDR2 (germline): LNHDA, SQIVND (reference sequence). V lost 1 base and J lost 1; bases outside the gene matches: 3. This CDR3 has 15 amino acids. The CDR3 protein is CASSIAGQRNTEAFF. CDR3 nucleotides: TGTGCCAGTAGTATAGCGGGACAGAGGAACACTGAAGCTTTCTTT.

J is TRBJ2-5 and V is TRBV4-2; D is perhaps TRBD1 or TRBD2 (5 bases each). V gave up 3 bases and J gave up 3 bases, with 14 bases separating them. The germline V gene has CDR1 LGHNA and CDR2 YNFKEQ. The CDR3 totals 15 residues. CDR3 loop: CASSQSWDRKETQYF. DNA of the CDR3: TGTGCCAGCAGCCAGAGCTGGGACCGCAAAGAGACCCAGTACTTC.

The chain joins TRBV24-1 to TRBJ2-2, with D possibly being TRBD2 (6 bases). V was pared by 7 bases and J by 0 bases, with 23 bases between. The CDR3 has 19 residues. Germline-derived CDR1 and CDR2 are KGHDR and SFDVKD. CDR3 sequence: CATRGSGREKTPNTGELFF. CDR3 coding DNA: TGTGCCACCAGAGGATCGGGGCGGGAAAAGACTCCGAACACCGGGGAGCTGTTTTTT.

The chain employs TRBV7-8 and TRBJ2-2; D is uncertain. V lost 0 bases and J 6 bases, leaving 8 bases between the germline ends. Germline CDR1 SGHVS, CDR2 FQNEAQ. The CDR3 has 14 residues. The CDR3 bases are TGTGCCAGCAGCTTAGCGGTTTGGTCCGGGGAGCTGTTTTTT. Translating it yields CASSLAVWSGELFF.

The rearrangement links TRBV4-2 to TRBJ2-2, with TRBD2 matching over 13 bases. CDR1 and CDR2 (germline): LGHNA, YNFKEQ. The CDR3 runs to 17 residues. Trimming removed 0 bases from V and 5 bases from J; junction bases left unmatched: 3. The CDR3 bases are TGTGCCAGCAGCCAAGATCGACTAGCGGGAGGTACCGGGGAGCTGTTTTTT. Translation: CASSQDRLAGGTGELFF.